This TCR beta chain was sequenced during a study of neoadjuvant anti-PD-1 for oral cavity cancer. The time point: after neoadjuvant nivolumab, at surgical resection. This table comes from immunoSEQ multiplex PCR, and its TCRdb copy is limited to in-frame clones, with some not included. The table includes about 32,000 clones, more than 65% detected once. CDR3 length: 13 residues. The germline CDR1 and CDR2 sequences are GTSNPN and SVGIG (reference sequence). V was clipped by 3 bases and J by 4 bases, with 10 bases between them. V gene TRBV30 combines with J gene TRBJ2-1; D may be TRBD1 or TRBD2 (5 bases each). The sequences come from PBMCs, collected after nivolumab (anti-PD-1) treatment. This sequence originates from a person between 40 and 80 years old with oral cavity squamous cell carcinoma. Written as DNA, the CDR3 is TGTGCCTGGAGGAGGGGCCCATACAATGAGCAGTTCTTC. Encoded protein: CAWRRGPYNEQFF.